This is a list of T cell receptor beta chains from one sample in a study of T cell responses to AZD1222 COVID-19 vaccine. The data were produced by immunoSEQ multiplex PCR, yet TCRdb's version contains in-frame clones alone and is incomplete. The sample includes roughly 180,000 clones, about 90% of them seen just once. Sequenced here: peripheral blood, sampled on day 0 of AZD1222 vaccination. Receptors originate from an adult in good health. Each CDR3 is given with its conserved first and last residue. Fields, in order: J gene, D gene, V gene, clone size, CDR3 protein, CDR3 DNA. D genes are given only for firm matches. Size is omitted from some rows. Given values are once, few, many or a class for expanded clones.

TRBJ2-7 TRBD2 TRBV19 . CASSRKAAGGSDEQYF TGTGCCAGTAGTAGGAAGGCGGCGGGAGGGTCCGACGAGCAGTACTTC
TRBJ2-1 . TRBV4-1 few CASSQVNLVNYNEQFF TGCGCCAGCAGCCAAGTAAACCTAGTGAATTACAATGAGCAGTTCTTC
TRBJ2-2 TRBD1 TRBV14 . CASSGRQGPWATGELFF TGTGCCAGCAGCGGCCGACAGGGGCCGTGGGCCACCGGGGAGCTGTTTTTT
TRBJ2-1 TRBD2 TRBV28 . CASITSSAAGHEQFF TGTGCCAGCATCACCTCCAGCGCAGCGGGACATGAGCAGTTCTTC
TRBJ2-7 . TRBV3-1/TRBV3-2 . CASSQDRVSSYEQYF TGTGCCAGCAGCCAAGACCGGGTCAGCTCCTACGAGCAGTACTTC
TRBJ2-5 . TRBV28 . CASSSPGRQGTQYF TGTGCCAGCAGTTCGCCGGGCCGACAAGGGACCCAGTACTTC
TRBJ2-2 . TRBV7-3 . CASNGELFF TGTGCCAGCAACGGGGAGCTGTTTTTT
TRBJ1-2 TRBD1 TRBV7-2 . CASSLPPWDRGLTNYGYTF TGTGCCAGCAGCCTCCCTCCCTGGGACAGGGGGCTCACTAACTATGGCTACACCTTC
TRBJ1-2 TRBD1 TRBV29-1 . CSVEEQGQGYTF TGCAGCGTTGAAGAACAGGGGCAGGGCTACACCTTC
TRBJ2-7 . TRBV28 . CASRGTGRPGEQYF TGTGCCAGCAGGGGGACCGGACGTCCGGGCGAGCAGTACTTC
TRBJ1-2 . TRBV5-4 . CASSLGGRSYGYTF TGTGCCAGCAGCTTGGGGGGACGGAGCTATGGCTACACCTTC
TRBJ1-2 . TRBV4-1 . CASSLDGLGGYTF TGCGCCAGCAGCCTAGATGGTCTTGGCGGCTACACCTTC
TRBJ1-5 . TRBV6-5 . CASQNNNQPQHF TGTGCCAGCCAGAATAACAATCAGCCCCAGCATTTT